The rows below give T cell receptor beta chains drawn from one sample of a study of cytomegalovirus exposure and HLA in healthy donors. Assay: immunoSEQ multiplex PCR; the TCRdb copy retains only in-frame clones and omits some. The sample includes about 150,000 clones, 78% seen only once; the top ten take roughly 6.4%. Specimen: PBMCs. These receptors came from a middle-aged woman in good health and CMV-seropositive. The CDR3 runs from the conserved cysteine through the conserved F or W. Each record gives: D gene, V gene, CDR3 protein. D genes are given only for firm matches.

TRBD1,TRBV30,CAWMDRGGSGYTF
TRBD1,TRBV7-8,CASEGQGGETQYF
NA,TRBV2,CASSEAWAGSYEQYF
NA,TRBV27,CASRPVGEVGEKLFF
NA,TRBV7-8,CASSLAGAREQYF
NA,TRBV7-9,CASSLGSGGVMNTEAFF
TRBD1,TRBV6-5,CASRQGREKLFF
NA,TRBV28,CATLDRVAFF
NA,TRBV2,CASSEASKGSTEAFF
NA,TRBV6-1,CASVQGLNNQPQHF
NA,TRBV5-6,CASSNRDFSGNTIYF
TRBD1,TRBV25-1,CASSDTGANTEAFF
TRBD2,TRBV5-1,CASSLDRATRGGVNEQFF
TRBD1,TRBV18,CASSPGQVETYNSPLHF
NA,TRBV28,CASSVIGVNFYTF
NA,TRBV4-1,CASSQVRDTGELFF
NA,TRBV28,CASSFGGWGPTSGSQYF
NA,TRBV6-1,CASSSLPKTGTEAFF
NA,TRBV10-1,CASGAERGRGNQPQHF
NA,TRBV23-1,CASSLRTSTGTGSPLHF
NA,TRBV11-2,CASSPLRSRGGYEQYF
TRBD2,TRBV7-9,CASSSGGSGALETQYF
TRBD1,TRBV27,CASSCRDRFYEQYF
TRBD1,TRBV9,CASSPQGATDTEAFF
NA,TRBV7-9,CSSSLSGMVHTF
NA,TRBV19,CASRTTANSNQPQHF
TRBD1,TRBV4-3,CASSRNEGTDYGYTF
TRBD2,TRBV29-1,CSVEGLAGGRPHTDTQYF
TRBD1,TRBV19,CASSFNRGGTEAFF
NA,TRBV19,CASSPDLSNQPQHF
TRBD1,TRBV27,CASSPTGGFTNYGYTF
NA,TRBV4-3,CASSQQRRNTEAFF
TRBD2,TRBV6-1,CASSEETRLAGYTGELFF
TRBD2,TRBV5-1,CASSQGLAGVEQETQYF
TRBD1,TRBV4-3,CASSQGTGTGGYEQYF
TRBD2,TRBV7-3,CASSLAPGLAGVAQYF
TRBD2,TRBV28,CASSFLLADNEQFF
NA,TRBV28,CASSPKGPRTNTEAFF
NA,TRBV28,CASSFRRGLGYGYTF
TRBD1,TRBV6-5,CASSYGTGTAFF
NA,TRBV7-6,CASGLHGSGELFF
TRBD1,TRBV28,CASSPRDSNNQPQHF
TRBD1,TRBV27,CASSSYRDRGNSPLHF
TRBD2,TRBV10-3,CAISESRAGVLETQYF
TRBD1,TRBV7-6,CASSRGQGSTPPTLHF
NA,TRBV2,CASEYRQGPNQPQHF
TRBD1,TRBV11-3,CASSPPGQDINTQYF
NA,TRBV27,CASSLAGNNPYEQYF
TRBD1,TRBV7-9,CASSSGQGASSYEQYF
NA,TRBV6-6,CASSSDRPLDIQYF
TRBD1,TRBV25-1,CASRIQGGTEAFF
NA,TRBV19,CASSESSSYTF